The text below deals with one TCR beta chain. The target antigen is unknown. Documented time point: week 5, during vaccination. Vaccination used 300 ug of mutant IDH1 20-mer peptide per dose, with topical imiquimod. Profiled with immunoSEQ multiplex PCR; TCRdb holds only in-frame clones, not every one. The sample records tens of thousands of clones, over 70% being singletons. Trimming removed 7 bases from V and 0 bases from J, with 10 bases in between. Germline V gene data show CDR1 as LNHDA and CDR2 as SQIVND (reference sequence). The CDR3 contains 14 residues. The entry originates in a study of a mutant IDH1 vaccine in newly diagnosed glioma.

The source of this sequence is a man younger than 40 with glioma. The chain joins TRBV19 to TRBJ1-3; D remains unclear. The material sequenced was PBMCs, taken from a glioma patient whose treatment included an IDH1 peptide vaccine. CDR3 sequence: CASTWLGSGNTIYF. The CDR3, as DNA: TGTGCCAGTACTTGGCTCGGCTCTGGAAACACCATATATTTT.